These 18 T cell receptor beta chains were all obtained from the same sample, sequenced in a study of blood T cell repertoires in COVID-19. The table came from immunoSEQ multiplex PCR; TCRdb's copy has only in-frame clones and leaves some out. The sample lists about 260,000 clones, approximately 80% seen once, with 4% to 5% in the top ten. Sequences were obtained from peripheral blood. Receptors originate from a man between 60 and 70 years old with acute or convalescent COVID-19.

This chain connects TRBV21-1 to TRBJ1-3; the table's D call, TRBD1, was not checked against the DNA. TRBV21-1 is deemed a pseudogene. The CDR3 sequence is 17 residues long. CDR3 bases: TGTGCCAGCAGCAATTGGACAGGGGGGACCTCTGGAAACACCATATATTTT. Translation: CASSNWTGGTSGNTIYF.

The J gene is TRBJ1-2, the V gene TRBV5-5; D possibly corresponds to TRBD1 (5 bases). Trimming removed 3 bases from V and 7 bases from J, with 22 bases in between. The length of the CDR3 is 16 residues. Germline CDR1 is SGHKS and CDR2 is YYEKEE (reference sequence). In DNA form, the CDR3 reads TGTGCCAGCAGCTGGCAACATACCGCCCGGGACTTTGGCTACACCTTC. Encoded protein: CASSWQHTARDFGYTF. Using reference TRBV5-5 and TRBJ1-2 for the parts outside the CDR3, the full variable domain is DAGVTQSPTHLIKTRGQQVTLRCSPISGHKSVSWYQQVLGQGPQFIFQYYEKEERGRGNFPDRFSARQFPNYSSELNVNALLLGDSALYLCASSWQHTARDFGYTFGSGTRLTVV.

V gene TRBV3-1 (or the pseudogene TRBV3-2) combines with J gene TRBJ1-4; D not resolved. CDR3 length: 15 amino acids. V was shortened by 1 base and J by 0 bases, with 6 bases between the two germline ends. Germline CDR1 reads LGHDT; CDR2 reads YNNKEL (reference sequence). The CDR3 here is CASSQGPATNEKLFF. CDR3 nucleotide sequence: TGTGCCAGCAGCCAAGGTCCAGCAACTAATGAAAAACTGTTTTTT.

Of note for this clone: Other nucleotide sequences in the sample specify the same CDR3. The chain is built from TRBV5-6 and TRBJ1-3, with D unclear. V was pared by 2 bases and J by 0 bases, with 6 bases between. CDR1 and CDR2 from the germline V gene are SGHDT and YYEEEE. This CDR3 comprises 14 residues. Here the CDR3 DNA reads TGTGCCAGCAGCTTAGTGAGCTCTGGAAACACCATATATTTT. This sequence encodes CASSLVSSGNTIYF.

The chain is built from TRBV9 and TRBJ2-5, with TRBD1 identical over 9 bases. Germline V gives CDR1 SGDLS, CDR2 YYNGEE. Trimming at V came to 2 bases and at J to 5 bases, leaving 13 bases not matched to a gene. The CDR3 spans 17 residues. CDR3 in DNA: TGTGCCAGCAGCGTTTATACAGGGGGCGGGATGTATGAGACCCAGTACTTC. Translated: CASSVYTGGGMYETQYF.

The V gene is TRBV7-2, the J gene TRBJ1-2; no firm D call. CDR1 and CDR2 from the germline V gene are SGHTA and FQGNSA. The CDR3 extends over 15 amino acids. Trimming removed 1 base at V and 5 bases at J, with 14 bases between. The CDR3 nucleotides are TGTGCCAGCAGCTTAGTTCCCCCCAGAACATATGGCTACACCTTC. This encodes CASSLVPPRTYGYTF.

In this sample, this clone turned up a few times. In the same sample, other DNA sequences code for this CDR3. V is TRBV3-1 (or the pseudogene TRBV3-2) and J is TRBJ1-2; 7 positions agree with TRBD1. Trimming removed 4 bases from V and 4 bases from J; junction bases left unmatched: 3. CDR3 length: 13 residues. Germline-derived CDR1 and CDR2 are LGHDT and YNNKEL (reference sequence). The CDR3 protein is CASSPRQGYGYTF. CDR3 bases: TGTGCCAGCAGCCCTAGACAGGGCTATGGCTACACCTTC.

The chain couples TRBV25-1 to TRBJ1-2; D perhaps matches TRBD1 (6 bases). The CDR3 is 14 residues long. Germline CDR1 MGHDK, CDR2 SYGVNS. Trimming left V 7 bases short and J 3 bases short, with 15 bases between. CDR3 DNA sequence: TGTGCCAGCAAGCCGGTACAGGGACACTATGGCTACACCTTC. Its translation is CASKPVQGHYGYTF.

The chain is built from TRBV29-1 and TRBJ1-4, with D unresolved. Per the germline V gene, CDR1 is SQVTM and CDR2 is ANQGSEA. Between the trimmed V and J ends, which lost 6 bases and 4 bases, there was a span of 6 bases. This CDR3 contains 11 residues. The CDR3 nucleotides are TGCAGCGTCGTCCTTAATGAAAAACTGTTTTTT. Translated, it gives CSVVLNEKLFF.

The genes are TRBV6-2 or TRBV6-3 and TRBJ2-2, with 8 bases matching TRBD1. CDR3 length equals 16 residues. CDR1 MNHEY and CDR2 SVGEGT come from the germline V gene. Trimming removed 5 bases from V and 9 bases from J; junction bases left unmatched: 14. Written as DNA, the CDR3 is TGTGCCAGCAGTCATCAGGGGGCGGGTTCTATCCGGGAGCTGTTTTTT. It codes for CASSHQGAGSIRELFF.

V and J are TRBV2 and TRBJ1-4; 7 positions match TRBD1. Germline values: CDR1 SNHLY, CDR2 FYNNEI. CDR3 length: 15 amino acids. Trimming at V came to 6 bases and at J to 4 bases, leaving 8 bases not matched to a gene. CDR3 nucleotides: TGTGCCAGCAGCGCTGACAGGGCCCTTAATGAAAAACTGTTTTTT. It specifies CASSADRALNEKLFF.

The V call is TRBV7-3, the J call TRBJ2-5, with 7 bases lining up with TRBD2. V dropped 2 bases and J dropped 5; count of bases not matched to a gene: 8. Germline V gene lookup returns CDR1 SGHTA and CDR2 FQGTGA. The CDR3 length is 15 residues. CDR3 sequence reads: CASSLLGGGGETQYF. In nucleotides, the CDR3 is TGTGCCAGCAGCTTACTAGGCGGGGGAGGGGAGACCCAGTACTTC.

The chain uses TRBV5-1 and TRBJ2-3, with 10 bases fitting TRBD1. Germline assignment: CDR1 SGHRS and CDR2 YFSETQ. V shed 5 bases, J shed 4 bases, and the junction held 7 bases outside the gene matches. The CDR3 loop spans 15 amino acids. CDR3 in DNA: TGCGCCAGCAGTTCGGACAGGGGGTTGGCAGATACGCAGTATTTT. This encodes CASSSDRGLADTQYF. The whole variable domain, remainder taken from reference TRBV5-1 and TRBJ2-3, is KAGVTQTPRYLIKTRGQQVTLSCSPISGHRSVSWYQQTPGQGLQFLFEYFSETQRNKGNFPGRFSGRQFSNSRSEMNVSTLELGDSALYLCASSSDRGLADTQYFGPGTRLTVL.

The CDR3 sequence is CASSLGGGGPQETQYF. The DNA for the CDR3 is TGCGCCAGCAGCCTCGGAGGCGGGGGGCCGCAAGAGACCCAGTACTTC. V usage is TRBV5-1 and J usage is TRBJ2-5, with 8 nucleotides matching TRBD2. Germline V gene sequence: CDR1 SGHRS, CDR2 YFSETQ. With 4 bases clipped from V and 2 bases from J, the junction kept 10 bases outside the gene matches. The CDR3 has 16 amino acids.

V usage is TRBV19 and J usage is TRBJ2-7; 9 bases agree with TRBD1. Germline lookup yields CDR1 LNHDA and CDR2 SQIVND (reference sequence). V trimming: 6 bases; J trimming: 0 bases; junction bases outside the gene matches: 6. The CDR3 is made up of 15 amino acids. The CDR3: CASRWGTGPSYEQYF. The DNA of the CDR3 is TGTGCCAGTAGATGGGGGACAGGGCCCTCCTACGAGCAGTACTTC.

The chain couples TRBV10-1 to TRBJ1-1; 7 bases align to TRBD1. The CDR3 totals 13 residues. The V segment lost 3 bases and the J segment 3 bases; nucleotides outside the gene matches: 1. CDR1 WNHNN and CDR2 SYGVQD come from the germline V gene (reference sequence). CDR3 coding DNA: TGCGCCAGCAGTGACGGACAGGACACTGAAGCTTTCTTT. It yields the protein CASSDGQDTEAFF.

The chain uses TRBV5-4 and TRBJ2-7; D may be TRBD1 (6 bases). Germline V lookup: CDR1 SGHNT, CDR2 YYREEE (reference sequence). The CDR3 covers 14 residues. Trimming left V 4 bases short and J 2 bases short, with 13 bases between. The CDR3 DNA is TGTGCCAGCAGCATCCGGGACAACCCCTACGAGCAGTACTTC. This encodes CASSIRDNPYEQYF.

J is TRBJ2-7 and V is TRBV21-1; no DNA check was done on the table's D call, TRBD1. TRBV21-1 is tagged as a pseudogene. The CDR3 covers 17 residues. The CDR3 bases are TGTGCCAGCATCGCGACCGCCGGGACAGGGAAGATCTACGAGCAGTACTTC. This translates into CASIATAGTGKIYEQYF.